This T cell receptor (beta chain) was recorded in a study of blood T cell repertoires in COVID-19. Overall study context: Whether acute or convalescent, the COVID-19 samples came from the United States, Italy and Spain. Nucleic acid was either cDNA or gDNA, and it came from T cells, B-cell-depleted T cells, or PBMCs.

Assay: immunoSEQ multiplex PCR; the TCRdb copy retains only in-frame clones and omits some. The sample records 240,000 or so clones, about 81% being singletons. V shed 0 bases, J shed 10 bases, and the junction held 7 bases outside the gene matches. This CDR3 contains 15 residues. Germline CDR1 SGHNT, CDR2 YENEEA. This sequence originates from a woman aged 55-70 years with active or convalescent COVID-19. The chain recombines TRBV11-3 with TRBJ2-1; TRBD1 agrees at 9 bases. The sample comprised peripheral blood. CDR3 loop: CASSLEGTGTGEQFF. For the CDR3, the DNA is TGTGCCAGCAGCTTAGAAGGGACAGGGACGGGGGAGCAGTTCTTC.